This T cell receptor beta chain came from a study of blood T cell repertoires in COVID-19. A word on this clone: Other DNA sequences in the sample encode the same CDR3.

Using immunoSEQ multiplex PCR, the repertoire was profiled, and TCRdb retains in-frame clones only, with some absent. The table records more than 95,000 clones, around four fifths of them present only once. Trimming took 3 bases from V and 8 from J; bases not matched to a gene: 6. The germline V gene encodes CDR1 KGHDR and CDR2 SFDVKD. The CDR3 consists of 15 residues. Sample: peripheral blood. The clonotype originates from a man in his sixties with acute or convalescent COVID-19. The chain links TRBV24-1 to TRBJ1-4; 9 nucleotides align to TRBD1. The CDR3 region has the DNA TGTGCCACCAGTGATCCACAGGGGGCGGGGGAAAAACTGTTTTTT. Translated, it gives CATSDPQGAGEKLFF.